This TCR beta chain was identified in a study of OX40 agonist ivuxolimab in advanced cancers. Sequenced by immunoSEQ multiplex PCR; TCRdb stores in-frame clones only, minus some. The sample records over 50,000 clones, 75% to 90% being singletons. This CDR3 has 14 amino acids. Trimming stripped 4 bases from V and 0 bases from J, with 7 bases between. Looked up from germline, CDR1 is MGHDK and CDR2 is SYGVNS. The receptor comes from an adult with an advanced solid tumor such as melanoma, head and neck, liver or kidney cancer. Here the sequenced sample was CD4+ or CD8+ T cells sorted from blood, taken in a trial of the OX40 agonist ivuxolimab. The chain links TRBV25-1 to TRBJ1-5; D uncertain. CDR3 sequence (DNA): TGTGCCAGCAGTGGCGTAGGTAGCAATCAGCCCCAGCATTTT. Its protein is CASSGVGSNQPQHF.